This TCR beta chain stems from a study of regulatory T cells in long-lasting Graves disease. Whole-study results and caveats: Graves' patients with persistent disease showed TCR diversity lower than patients newly diagnosed.

V lost 4 bases and J 6 bases, leaving 15 bases between the germline ends. The CDR3 contains 14 residues. The TCR beta library used iRepertoire HTBI primers with Arm-PCR amplification of CDR3. TCRdb analysed the multiplex PCR reads with MiXCR anew, one entry per CDR3 protein. The sample has hundreds of thousands of distinct CDR3 sequences, around 21% seen once. In its sample, this clonotype was seen many times. The antigen remains undetermined. Time point specified: persistent/refractory GD, antithyroid drugs over 5 years with positive TRAb. After RNA was extracted from PBMCs, the TCR library was made from it.

The specimen comprised peripheral blood mononuclear cells (PBMCs), sampled when the disease was refractory, from a patient treated with antithyroid drugs. This TCR came from a female donor with Graves disease. The V call is TRBV12-3 or TRBV12-4, the J call TRBJ1-1; D is ambiguous. CDR3 DNA: TGTGCCAGCAGTTCTCCCGCCTCAGGTGCTGAAGCTTTCTTT. Encoded protein: CASSSPASGAEAFF.